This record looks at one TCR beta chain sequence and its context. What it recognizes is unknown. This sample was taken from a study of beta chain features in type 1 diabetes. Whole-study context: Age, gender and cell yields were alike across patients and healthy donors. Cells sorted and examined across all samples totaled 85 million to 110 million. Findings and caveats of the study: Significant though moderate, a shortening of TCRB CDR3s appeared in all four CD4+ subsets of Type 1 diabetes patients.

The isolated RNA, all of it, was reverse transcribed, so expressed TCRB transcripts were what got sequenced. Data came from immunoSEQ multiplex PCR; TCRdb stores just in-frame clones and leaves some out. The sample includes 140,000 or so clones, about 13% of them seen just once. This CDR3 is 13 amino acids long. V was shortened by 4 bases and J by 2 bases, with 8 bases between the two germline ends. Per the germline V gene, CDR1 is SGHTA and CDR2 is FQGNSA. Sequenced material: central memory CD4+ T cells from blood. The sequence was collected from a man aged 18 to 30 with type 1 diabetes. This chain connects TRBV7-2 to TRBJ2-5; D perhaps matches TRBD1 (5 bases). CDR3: CASSYGAQETQYF. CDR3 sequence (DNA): TGTGCCAGCAGCTATGGGGCACAAGAGACCCAGTACTTC.